The text below deals with one T cell receptor beta chain. The CDR3 is made up of 22 amino acids. Losses at the gene ends were 4 bases for V and 3 bases for J; bases not matched to a gene: 27. Repertoires were generated with immunoSEQ multiplex PCR, while TCRdb's copy carries only in-frame clones and drops some. The profile shows 250,000 or so clones, 70% to 90% of them singletons. The data were obtained in a study of blood T cell repertoires in COVID-19. The source is a man aged 30 to 39 with COVID-19, enrolled during active disease. Specimen: peripheral blood. The J gene is TRBJ2-2, the V gene TRBV5-3, with 7 positions matching TRBD1. TRBV5-3 is an ORF; its function is uncertain. The CDR3, as DNA: TGTGCCAGAAGCAACCCGACAGGGCATGGAGGCCGAACCCCAAGATACACCGGGGAGCTGTTTTTT. It yields the protein CARSNPTGHGGRTPRYTGELFF.